These T cell receptor beta chains were read from a single sample in a study of blood T cell repertoires in COVID-19. The data were produced by immunoSEQ multiplex PCR, yet TCRdb's version contains in-frame clones alone and is incomplete. The table shows roughly 170,000 clones, with 85% to 90% occurring only once. Sample: peripheral blood. These receptors were taken from a man aged 70-80 years with active or convalescent COVID-19. CDR3s include the opening cysteine and the closing phenylalanine or tryptophan. The D gene is left open where the match is weak. A row's size may be missing; if present it is once, few, many or a size class.

CDR3 protein	CDR3 DNA	V gene	J gene	clone size	D gene	CDR3 length
CASSLQKGWSDYGYTF	TGTGCCAGCAGCCTCCAAAAGGGGTGGTCGGACTATGGCTACACCTTC	TRBV5-8	TRBJ1-2	many	.	16
CASSIRTGGKGETQYF	TGTGCCAGCAGCATACGGACAGGGGGCAAAGGGGAGACCCAGTACTTC	TRBV5-5	TRBJ2-5	.	TRBD1	16
CASSRPGRINYGYTF	TGTGCCAGCAGCCGCCCCGGGAGGATAAACTATGGCTACACCTTC	TRBV28	TRBJ1-2	few	.	15
CSASQGIEVGYTF	TGCAGTGCTAGTCAGGGAATTGAAGTCGGCTACACCTTC	TRBV20-1	TRBJ1-2	.	.	13
CASSQSPGQSNEKLFF	TGCGCCAGCAGCCAGAGTCCGGGACAGAGTAATGAAAAACTGTTTTTT	TRBV4-1	TRBJ1-4	.	TRBD1	16
CATSKIPRGTESYEQYF	TGTGCCACCAGCAAGATACCAAGGGGGACCGAAAGCTACGAGCAGTACTTC	TRBV15	TRBJ2-7	.	.	17
CASSHDTPGTEAFF	TGCGCCAGCAGCCATGATACACCGGGCACTGAAGCTTTCTTT	TRBV4-3	TRBJ1-1	.	.	14
CASSSGRGLRGYTF	TGTGCCAGCAGTTCGGGCCGAGGACTACGTGGCTACACCTTC	TRBV28	TRBJ1-2	once	.	14
CASSLRLAGAAHNEQFF	TGTGCCAGCAGCCTCAGACTAGCGGGAGCCGCCCACAATGAGCAGTTCTTC	TRBV9	TRBJ2-1	.	TRBD2	17
CASSAGLVPGELFF	TGTGCCAGCAGCGCCGGACTAGTTCCCGGGGAGCTGTTTTTT	TRBV9	TRBJ2-2	once	TRBD2	14
CASHDRNQPQHF	TGTGCCAGCCATGACAGGAATCAGCCCCAGCATTTT	TRBV6-5	TRBJ1-5	.	.	12
CASSFNRNTEAFF	TGTGCCAGCAGTTTTAACAGGAACACTGAAGCTTTCTTT	TRBV12-3/TRBV12-4	TRBJ1-1	.	.	13
CASSLQGLNSGANVLTF	TGCGCCAGCAGCTTACAGGGCCTTAACTCTGGGGCCAACGTCCTGACTTTC	TRBV5-1	TRBJ2-6	.	.	17
CASSLAEFNEKLFF	TGTGCCAGCAGCTTGGCGGAGTTTAATGAAAAACTGTTTTTT	TRBV5-5	TRBJ1-4	.	.	14
CASSLEPGDEQYF	TGTGCCAGCAGCTTAGAGCCCGGGGACGAGCAGTACTTC	TRBV11-2	TRBJ2-7	.	.	13
CASSWGQVLEKLFF	TGTGCCAGCAGCTGGGGACAGGTTCTCGAAAAACTGTTTTTT	TRBV5-8	TRBJ1-4	.	TRBD1	14
CASNRGGNSPLHF	TGTGCCAGTAACAGGGGTGGGAATTCACCCCTCCACTTT	TRBV19	TRBJ1-6	.	TRBD1	13
CSVEKGGQMNTEAFF	TGCAGCGTTGAAAAGGGTGGACAAATGAACACTGAAGCTTTCTTT	TRBV29-1	TRBJ1-1	many	.	15
CASNPTLGPGAWETQYF	TGTGCCAGCAACCCAACACTAGGCCCCGGAGCGTGGGAGACCCAGTACTTC	TRBV7-2	TRBJ2-5	.	.	17
CASSQDWGPGNTEAFF	TGCGCCAGCAGCCAAGATTGGGGGCCGGGAAACACTGAAGCTTTCTTT	TRBV4-3	TRBJ1-1	.	.	16
CASSYSPGTFGYTF	TGTGCCAGCAGTTACTCGCCCGGGACTTTCGGCTACACCTTC	TRBV6-5	TRBJ1-2	.	.	14
CASSLGQAAGNTIYF	TGTGCCAGCAGCTTAGGACAGGCGGCAGGAAACACCATATATTTT	TRBV5-5	TRBJ1-3	.	TRBD1	15
CANQGYTGELFF	TGTGCCAACCAGGGTTATACCGGGGAGCTGTTTTTT	TRBV6-5	TRBJ2-2	once	.	12
CASSFELYGYTF	TGTGCCAGCAGCTTTGAACTCTATGGCTACACCTTC	TRBV5-8	TRBJ1-2	.	.	12
CASSPNPPSGRSNEQFF	TGTGCCAGCAGCCCCAACCCCCCTAGCGGGAGGTCCAATGAGCAGTTCTTC	TRBV9	TRBJ2-1	.	TRBD2	17
CASSVEGLAGGADTQYF	TGTGCCAGCAGCGTAGAGGGCCTAGCGGGGGGAGCAGATACGCAGTATTTT	TRBV9	TRBJ2-3	once	TRBD2	17
CAWSVTPGQGGGYTF	TGTGCCTGGAGTGTAACCCCGGGACAGGGTGGTGGCTACACCTTC	TRBV30	TRBJ1-2	.	TRBD1	15
CASSWWDRGAKNIQYF	TGTGCCAGCAGTTGGTGGGACAGGGGCGCCAAAAACATTCAGTACTTC	TRBV28	TRBJ2-4	.	TRBD1	16
CATSRDEHFGYTF	TGTGCCACCAGCAGAGATGAGCATTTTGGCTACACCTTC	TRBV15	TRBJ1-2	.	.	13
CASSEARANTEAFF	TGTGCCAGCAGTGAAGCGCGGGCCAACACTGAAGCTTTCTTT	TRBV6-1	TRBJ1-1	.	.	14
CASSLRTGTDYGYTF	TGTGCCAGCAGCTTAAGGACAGGGACCGACTATGGCTACACCTTC	TRBV7-2	TRBJ1-2	.	TRBD1	15
CASSPGRSSYNSPLHF	TGTGCCAGCTCACCAGGGAGGAGCTCCTATAATTCACCCCTCCACTTT	TRBV18	TRBJ1-6	.	.	16
CASSLASSGLIYEQYF	TGTGCCAGCAGCTTAGCAAGTTCGGGACTGATCTACGAGCAGTACTTC	TRBV11-2	TRBJ2-7	.	.	16
CASSVQLNTEAFF	TGCGCCAGCAGCGTACAATTGAACACTGAAGCTTTCTTT	TRBV5-1	TRBJ1-1	few	.	13
CATRGNVNTEAFF	TGTGCCACGCGAGGGAATGTGAACACTGAAGCTTTCTTT	TRBV2	TRBJ1-1	.	.	13
CASSPSGSRTDTQYF	TGTGCCAGCAGTCCGAGCGGCTCCCGCACAGATACGCAGTATTTT	TRBV2	TRBJ2-3	.	.	15
CASSLQIAGQETQYF	TGTGCCAGCAGCTTGCAAATAGCTGGCCAAGAGACCCAGTACTTC	TRBV7-6	TRBJ2-5	.	.	15
CSASYVGAGSYGYTF	TGCAGTGCTAGTTATGTGGGTGCAGGGTCGTATGGCTACACCTTC	TRBV20-1	TRBJ1-2	.	.	15
CSVVGEIYGYTF	TGCAGCGTTGTCGGGGAGATCTATGGCTACACCTTC	TRBV29-1	TRBJ1-2	.	.	12
CASSGQILTDTQYF	TGTGCCAGCAGCGGACAGATCCTCACAGATACGCAGTATTTT	TRBV6-2/TRBV6-3	TRBJ2-3	.	.	14